This T cell receptor beta chain was sequenced during a study of spatial heterogeneity in lung cancer. Study-wide points: Blood contained ubiquitous expanded tumor TCRs more at resection than at follow-up.

CDR3 length equals 13 residues. Trimming shortened V by 3 bases and J by 3 bases, and 8 bases separated the two germline ends. Time point denoted: sample taken at primary tumor resection. Without sorting, whole RNA was sequenced from tumor, nontumor lung or frozen PBMC. The donor group consisted of around 70 patients who had untreated, early-stage non-small cell lung cancer. The library protocol tagged each TCR cDNA with a unique molecular identifier. TCRdb recomputed calls from the 5' RACE reads with MiXCR, one row per CDR3 protein. The table records more than 15,000 distinct CDR3 sequences, over 20% of them present only once. This clonotype was picked up many times. Its antigen is currently unknown.

The chain joins TRBV12-3 or TRBV12-4 to TRBJ1-2, with D uncertain. The clonotype was recovered from a female donor with early-stage non-small cell lung cancer. The source was PBMCs, collected at surgery. Here the CDR3 DNA reads TGTGCCAGCAGTTTGATGGTGGACTATGGCTACACCTTC. Amino acid sequence: CASSLMVDYGYTF.